What follows are 22 T cell receptor beta chains derived from one specimen sequenced in a study of cytomegalovirus exposure and HLA in healthy donors. Clones were sequenced by immunoSEQ multiplex PCR, and TCRdb holds only the in-frame ones, with some missing. The sample lists under 250,000 clones, over 75% occurring once. Material for sequencing was PBMCs. These receptors all come from a woman aged 18-29 years in good health and CMV-seropositive.

This chain links TRBV4-1 with TRBJ2-1, with 9 bases identical to TRBD2. There are 16 residues in the CDR3. V lost 0 bases to trimming and J lost 10 bases; unmatched junction nucleotides: 10. Germline CDR1 reads MGHRA; CDR2 reads YSYEKL. This CDR3 is CASSQEKREAQREQFF. As DNA, the CDR3 is TGCGCCAGCAGCCAAGAGAAGCGGGAGGCCCAGCGAGAGCAGTTCTTC.

This clone was recorded only once. V is TRBV5-1 and J is TRBJ2-1; the match to TRBD2 covers 8 bases. The CDR3 sequence is 13 residues long. Germline V gives CDR1 SGHRS, CDR2 YFSETQ. The V and J ends lost 2 bases and 9 bases, in that order; junction bases with no gene match: 4. CDR3 residues: CASSLASGREQFF. CDR3 DNA: TGCGCCAGCAGCTTAGCTAGCGGGCGTGAGCAGTTCTTC.

The chain combines TRBV7-6 with TRBJ2-7; a possible D gene is TRBD2 (6 bases). Germline lookup yields CDR1 SGHVS and CDR2 FNYEAQ. This CDR3 is built from 14 residues. Trimming took off 5 bases at V and 6 bases at J, with 17 bases between the two ends. The CDR3 loop is CASSPQDYSGEQYF. CDR3 in DNA: TGTGCCAGCAGCCCCCAGGACTATTCGGGCGAGCAGTACTTC.

V and J are TRBV7-9 and TRBJ2-7; 8 bases match TRBD1. Germline V lookup: CDR1 SEHNR, CDR2 FQNEAQ (reference sequence). V gave up 1 base and J gave up 5 bases; unmatched junction bases: 4. CDR3 length equals 14 residues. For the CDR3, the DNA is TGTGCCAGCAGCTTAGGACAGGGGATCCACGAGCAGTACTTC. Translation: CASSLGQGIHEQYF.

The chain links TRBV28 to TRBJ1-1; 9 bases match TRBD1. V shed 6 bases, J shed 5 bases, and the junction held 10 bases outside the gene matches. Germline values: CDR1 MDHEN, CDR2 SYDVKM. CDR3 size: 15 residues. CDR3 amino acids: CASSRSGQGGTEAFF. The CDR3, as DNA: TGTGCCAGCAGCCGCTCGGGACAGGGTGGGACTGAAGCTTTCTTT.

The rearrangement links TRBV27 to TRBJ1-5; D possibly corresponds to TRBD1 (5 bases). Germline CDR1 MNHEY, CDR2 SMNVEV (reference sequence). The CDR3 spans 14 residues. The V and J ends lost 2 bases and 1 base respectively, with 6 bases between them. This chain's CDR3 is CASSLQGSNQPQHF. DNA for the CDR3: TGTGCCAGCAGTTTACAGGGCAGCAATCAGCCCCAGCATTTT.

The chain is built from TRBV9 and TRBJ2-7, with a weak D call TRBD2 (6 bases). The CDR3 spans 13 residues. The V end was cut by 2 bases, the J end by 6 bases, with 12 bases between. Germline loops: CDR1 SGDLS, CDR2 YYNGEE. Here the CDR3 reads CASSVGEGGEQYF. CDR3 in DNA: TGTGCCAGCAGCGTCGGAGAGGGAGGCGAGCAGTACTTC.

This clone showed up just a few times. The chain's CDR3 is CASSYSRGQPQHF. As DNA, the CDR3 is TGTGCCAGCAGTTACTCCCGGGGTCAGCCCCAGCATTTT. V gene TRBV6-5 combines with J gene TRBJ1-5; unclear D gene. The V gene lost 0 bases and the J gene lost 6 bases, with 6 bases spanning the gap. Germline values: CDR1 MNHEY, CDR2 SVGAGI. The length of the CDR3 is 13 residues.

This clone showed up just once. The V and J genes are TRBV9 and TRBJ2-3, with 10 bases identical to TRBD2. The V gene's germline CDR1 is SGDLS and CDR2 YYNGEE. There are 16 residues in the CDR3. J lost 1 base, V lost 2 bases, and 4 bases had no gene match. In DNA form, the CDR3 reads TGTGCCAGCAGCGTTTCGCTAGCGGGAGGCACAGATACGCAGTATTTT. This codes for CASSVSLAGGTDTQYF.

This clone was seen only a few times. The rearrangement links TRBV7-3 to TRBJ2-7; D may be TRBD1 (5 bases). Trimming shortened V by 5 bases and J by 5 bases, and 19 bases separated the two germline ends. Germline V CDR1 and CDR2: SGHTA, FQGTGA. This CDR3 contains 15 residues. This CDR3 reads CASSHTLQGTHEQYF. CDR3 DNA: TGTGCCAGCAGCCATACCCTCCAGGGAACCCACGAGCAGTACTTC.

The table lists this clone with a count of one. This CDR3 is also generated by other DNA sequences in the sample. The V gene is TRBV28, the J gene TRBJ2-6, with D perhaps matching TRBD1 (5 bases). Germline V gene lookup returns CDR1 MDHEN and CDR2 SYDVKM. V was shortened by 2 bases and J by 0 bases, with 5 bases between the two germline ends. This CDR3 contains 15 residues. The CDR3 sequence is CASSLTGSGANVLTF. The CDR3 DNA sequence: TGTGCCAGCAGTTTAACAGGCTCTGGGGCCAACGTCCTGACTTTC.

CDR3 sequence (DNA): TGTGCCAGCAGCTTAGGCATTGCTGGCAGGCCTCCAACTAATGAAAAACTGTTTTTT. Its protein product is CASSLGIAGRPPTNEKLFF. The gene calls are TRBV7-9 and TRBJ1-4; D not resolved. Trimming cost V 1 base and J 0 bases, with 18 bases left between them. The germline V gene has CDR1 SEHNR and CDR2 FQNEAQ (reference sequence). The CDR3 is 19 residues long.

The V and J genes are TRBV5-1 and TRBJ2-1; 12 positions agree with TRBD2. V dropped 4 bases and J dropped 4; count of bases not matched to a gene: 9. The length of the CDR3 is 17 residues. Germline V CDR1 and CDR2: SGHRS, YFSETQ. The CDR3 bases are TGCGCCAGCAGCCTCGCCACCGGGACTAGCGGGTACAATGAGCAGTTCTTC. It yields the protein CASSLATGTSGYNEQFF.

V and J are TRBV7-7 and TRBJ2-5; D is uncertain. With 4 bases removed from V and 5 bases from J, the gap between germline ends came to 14 bases. This CDR3 is 14 amino acids long. Germline lookup yields CDR1 SSHAT and CDR2 FNYEAQ (reference sequence). CDR3 bases: TGTGCCAGCAGCTCGAGTAACGTTTTGGAGACCCAGTACTTC. Translating it yields CASSSSNVLETQYF.

The genes are TRBV19 and TRBJ2-5; possibly TRBD1 for D (6 bases). CDR1 and CDR2 from the germline V gene are LNHDA and SQIVND (reference sequence). The CDR3 length is 13 residues. Trimming shortened V by 6 bases and J by 4 bases, and 12 bases separated the two germline ends. The CDR3 sequence: CASRQGSGETQYF. The CDR3 DNA reads TGTGCCAGTAGGCAGGGGTCCGGAGAGACCCAGTACTTC.

The genes are TRBV28 and TRBJ1-5; a weak D match, TRBD1 (5 bases). The V gene's germline CDR1 is MDHEN and CDR2 SYDVKM. V dropped 7 bases and J dropped 1 base, with 11 bases sitting between them. The CDR3 runs to 14 residues. The CDR3 coding sequence is TGTGCCAGCACAGGGAAATGGAGCAATCAGCCCCAGCATTTT. Translating it yields CASTGKWSNQPQHF. The full variable domain, its missing parts supplied by reference TRBV28 and TRBJ1-5, is DVKVTQSSRYLVKRTGEKVFLECVQDMDHENMFWYRQDPGLGLRLIYFSYDVKMKEKGDIPEGYSVSREKKERFSLILESASTNQTSMYLCASTGKWSNQPQHFGDGTRLSIL.

The V gene is TRBV30, the J gene TRBJ1-1; tentative D call: TRBD1 (5 bases). The CDR3 length is 12 residues. The V and J ends lost 5 bases and 5 bases respectively, with 12 bases between them. The germline V gene has CDR1 GTSNPN and CDR2 SVGIG (reference sequence). In DNA form, the CDR3 reads TGTGCCTGGGCAGGGTTTGGGACTGAAGCTTTCTTT. Its protein is CAWAGFGTEAFF.

The chain uses TRBV28 and TRBJ1-1, with 7 bases fitting TRBD1. J was trimmed by 7 bases and V by 4 bases; bases with no gene match: 3. Per the germline V gene, CDR1 is MDHEN and CDR2 is SYDVKM. This CDR3 has 12 residues. The CDR3 DNA reads as TGTGCCAGCAGTTCAGGGGGAGTTGAAGCTTTCTTT. Protein product: CASSSGGVEAFF.

The chain uses TRBV27 and TRBJ2-2; D call uncertain. V lost 0 bases and J lost 7, with 6 bases in between. The CDR3 covers 13 residues. From germline, CDR1 is MNHEY and CDR2 SMNVEV (reference sequence). CDR3 loop: CASSLSIRGELFF. DNA of the CDR3: TGTGCCAGCAGTTTATCTATTCGCGGGGAGCTGTTTTTT.

This clone has more than one count but fewer than ten. The V call is TRBV28, the J call TRBJ1-1, with D possibly TRBD1 on 5 matching bases. The CDR3 is 13 amino acids. In germline, CDR1 is MDHEN, CDR2 SYDVKM. Trimming removed 7 bases from V and 1 base from J, with 10 bases in between. Here the CDR3 reads CASTTTGNTEAFF. The CDR3 coding sequence is TGTGCCAGCACCACAACAGGGAACACTGAAGCTTTCTTT. Based on the CDR3 plus reference TRBV28 and TRBJ1-1, the full variable domain is DVKVTQSSRYLVKRTGEKVFLECVQDMDHENMFWYRQDPGLGLRLIYFSYDVKMKEKGDIPEGYSVSREKKERFSLILESASTNQTSMYLCASTTTGNTEAFFGQGTRLTVV.

This clone occurred a few times. This chain links TRBV7-2 with TRBJ2-7; 7 bases line up with TRBD1. The CDR3 contains 15 residues. Trimming removed 2 bases from V and 4 bases from J; junction bases left unmatched: 8. Germline V lookup: CDR1 SGHTA, CDR2 FQGNSA. CDR3 amino acids: CASSLTNRGAYEQYF. In DNA form, the CDR3 reads TGTGCCAGCAGCTTAACGAACAGGGGCGCTTACGAGCAGTACTTC.

This clone came up a few times. As DNA, the CDR3 is TGTGCCAGCAGCACCGGGACAGCCTACGAGCAGTACTTC. Its protein product is CASSTGTAYEQYF. V is TRBV7-2 and J is TRBJ2-7; 7 bases fit TRBD1. The J segment lost 2 bases and the V segment lost 5 bases, leaving 3 bases of the junction unmatched. Germline CDR1 and CDR2: SGHTA and FQGNSA. The CDR3 consists of 13 residues.